The entry that follows covers one TCR beta chain sequence. The antigen is undetermined. This sample was taken from a study of cytomegalovirus exposure and HLA in healthy donors. Study-level results: It was reported that TCR beta sequences correctly inferred the HLA-A and HLA-B alleles for most subjects. In a later analysis, common viral pathogens appeared linked to several of the most significant clusters. It was shown in a later analysis that HLA-associated TCR beta chains were more clonally expanded than other, equally common chains.

This CDR3 is built from 14 residues. The V gene's germline CDR1 is MNHEY and CDR2 SVGAGI. The V and J ends lost 8 bases and 5 bases, in that order; junction bases with no gene match: 4. Amplification used 60 Vbeta primers and 13 Jbeta primers. The repertoire was sequenced with immunoSEQ multiplex PCR; TCRdb's copy has only in-frame clones and lacks some. The sample includes about 93,000 clones, about four fifths of them seen just once. Sample: PBMCs. The clonotype originates from a woman aged 40 to 50 in good health and CMV-seronegative. The chain joins TRBV6-5 to TRBJ1-6; TRBD1 matches 9 bases. CDR3 in amino acids: CASGRDRDNSPLHF. The CDR3 region has the DNA TGTGCCAGCGGAAGGGACAGGGATAATTCACCCCTCCACTTT.